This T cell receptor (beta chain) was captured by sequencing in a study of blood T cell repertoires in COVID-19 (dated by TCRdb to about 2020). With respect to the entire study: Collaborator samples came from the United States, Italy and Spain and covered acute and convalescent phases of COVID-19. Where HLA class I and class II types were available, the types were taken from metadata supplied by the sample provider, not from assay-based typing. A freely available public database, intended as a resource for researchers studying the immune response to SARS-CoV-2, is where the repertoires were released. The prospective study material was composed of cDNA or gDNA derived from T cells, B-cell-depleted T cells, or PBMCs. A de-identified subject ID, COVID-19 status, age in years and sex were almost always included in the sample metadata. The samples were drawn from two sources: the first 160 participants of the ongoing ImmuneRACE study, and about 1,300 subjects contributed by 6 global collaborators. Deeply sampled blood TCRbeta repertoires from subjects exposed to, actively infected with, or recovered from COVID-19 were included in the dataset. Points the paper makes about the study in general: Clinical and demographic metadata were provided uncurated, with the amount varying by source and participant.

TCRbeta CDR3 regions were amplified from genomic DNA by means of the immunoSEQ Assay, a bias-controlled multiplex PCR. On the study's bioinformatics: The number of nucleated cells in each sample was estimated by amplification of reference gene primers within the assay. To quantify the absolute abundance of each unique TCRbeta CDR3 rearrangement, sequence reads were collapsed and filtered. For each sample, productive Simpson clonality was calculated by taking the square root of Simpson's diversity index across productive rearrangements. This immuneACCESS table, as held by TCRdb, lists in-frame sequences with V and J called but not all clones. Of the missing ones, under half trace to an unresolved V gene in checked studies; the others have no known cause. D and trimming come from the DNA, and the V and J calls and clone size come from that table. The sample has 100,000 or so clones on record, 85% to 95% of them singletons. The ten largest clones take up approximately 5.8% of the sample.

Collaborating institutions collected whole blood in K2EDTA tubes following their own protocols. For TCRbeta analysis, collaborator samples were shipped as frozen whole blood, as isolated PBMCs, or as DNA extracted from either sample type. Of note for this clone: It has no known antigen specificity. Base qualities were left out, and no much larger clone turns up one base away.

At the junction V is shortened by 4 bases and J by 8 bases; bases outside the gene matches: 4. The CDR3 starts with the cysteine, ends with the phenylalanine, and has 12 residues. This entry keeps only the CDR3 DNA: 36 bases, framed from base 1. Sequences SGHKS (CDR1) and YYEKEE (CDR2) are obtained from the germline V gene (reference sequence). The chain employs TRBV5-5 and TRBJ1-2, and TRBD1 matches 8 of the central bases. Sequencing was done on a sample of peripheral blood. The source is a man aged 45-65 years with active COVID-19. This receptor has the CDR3 CASSLDRAGYTF. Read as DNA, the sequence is TGTGCCAGCAGCCTGGACAGGGCGGGCTACACCTTC.